Each of the 17 T cell receptor beta chains below was sequenced from the same sample in a study of T cell repertoires in breast cancer (dated by TCRdb to about 2016). To analyze paired alpha-beta TCRs of CD8+ T cells, the study used an expanded emulsion RT-PCR method with primers covering all TCR V genes. The library relied on emulsion pairing. The sequencer listed for this sample is Illumina MiSeq. Unpaired genes were suppressed by a second nested PCR with blocking oligos, after which a third nested PCR added Illumina adaptors and barcodes. The public reads were quality trimmed at Q25 with fastp and then assembled into clones with MiXCR by TCRdb, keeping productive beta chains. One record per CDR3 amino acid sequence lists the most common genes and DNA. The sample table lists approximately 40,000 distinct CDR3 sequences, 45% to 55% of them with a count of one. Around three fifths of the sample comes from the top ten.

The sample taken for sequencing was CD8+ T cells. The receptors come from a pool of human donors with breast cancer or a healthy control (not recorded which).

The sample holds a few counts of this clonotype. The CDR3 nucleotides are TGTGCCAGCAGCTTAAGGGTCGGGGGAATCTATGGCTACACCTTC. It codes for CASSLRVGGIYGYTF. The rearrangement links TRBV7-8 to TRBJ1-2, with TRBD1 as a possible D gene (5 bases). CDR3 length equals 15 residues. CDR1 SGHVS and CDR2 FQNEAQ come from the germline V gene. Trimming removed 2 bases from V and 4 bases from J, with 14 bases in between.

This chain uses TRBV5-1 with TRBJ2-7; no firm D call. Trimming stripped 0 bases from V and 7 bases from J, with 11 bases between. Germline V lookup: CDR1 SGHRS, CDR2 YFSETQ. The CDR3 extends over 13 amino acids. The chain's CDR3 is CASSLGSGREQYF. DNA for the CDR3: TGCGCCAGCAGCTTGGGGTCCGGTCGGGAGCAGTACTTC.

The rearrangement joins TRBV11-2 to TRBJ1-1; tentative D call: TRBD1 (5 bases). This CDR3 is built from 16 residues. CDR1 is SGHAT, CDR2 FQNNGV, per germline. V lost 5 bases to trimming and J lost 3 bases, with 19 bases between them. The CDR3 sequence is CASSALGTPRDTEAFF. CDR3 nucleotide sequence: TGTGCCAGCAGCGCTCTCGGGACGCCGAGGGACACTGAAGCTTTCTTT.

The V and J genes are TRBV2 and TRBJ1-5; maybe TRBD1 (5 bases). CDR1 SNHLY and CDR2 FYNNEI come from the germline V gene. V gave up 4 bases and J gave up 5 bases, with 12 bases separating them. This CDR3 is 14 amino acids long. In DNA, the CDR3 is TGTGCCAGCAGTGTTTGGGGGGGTTATCAGCCCCAGCATTTT. It yields the protein CASSVWGGYQPQHF. Variable domain in full (rest from reference TRBV2 and TRBJ1-5): EPEVTQTPSHQVTQMGQEVILRCVPISNHLYFYWYRQILGQKVEFLVSFYNNEISEKSEIFDDQFSVERPDGSNFTLKIRSTKLEDSAMYFCASSVWGGYQPQHFGDGTRLSIL.

This clonotype was counted ten times or more. The V and J genes are TRBV27 and TRBJ2-7; no clear D gene. V lost 3 bases to trimming and J lost 5 bases, with 5 bases between them. This CDR3 is built from 11 residues. CDR1 and CDR2 (germline): MNHEY, SMNVEV (reference sequence). The CDR3: CASSFRDEQYF. The CDR3 DNA is TGTGCCAGCAGTTTCCGGGACGAGCAGTACTTC.

The chain links TRBV7-9 to TRBJ2-5; a weak D match, TRBD2 (5 bases). V was pared by 4 bases and J by 5 bases, with 11 bases between. The CDR3 is 13 residues long. The V gene's germline CDR1 is SEHNR and CDR2 FQNEAQ (reference sequence). CDR3 protein: CASSSVTGETQYF. CDR3 nucleotides: TGTGCCAGCAGCTCGGTAACGGGGGAGACCCAGTACTTC.

J is TRBJ2-2 and V is TRBV6-6; 9 bases are shared with TRBD2. V trimming: 0 bases; J trimming: 5 bases; junction bases outside the gene matches: 7. The CDR3 runs 17 residues. Germline V lookup: CDR1 MNHNY, CDR2 SVGAGI (reference sequence). CDR3 bases: TGTGCCAGCAGTTACTCGAGTCTAGCGGGGTATACCGGGGAGCTGTTTTTT. This sequence encodes CASSYSSLAGYTGELFF.

As to this clonotype: The CDR3 does not end in the conserved phenylalanine or tryptophan, so this is likely a read error. The genes are TRBV25-1 and TRBJ2-1; maybe TRBD1 (5 bases). Trimming shortened V by 5 bases and J by 4 bases, and 12 bases separated the two germline ends. Germline loops: CDR1 MGHDK, CDR2 SYGVNS. The CDR3 has 14 residues. Here the CDR3 DNA reads TGTGCCAGCAGTCCCCCTGGGGCTTACAATGAGCAGTTCCTC. Residues: CASSPPGAYNEQFL.

This clonotype was picked up a small number of times. The chain has TRBV6-5 and TRBJ2-5, with a tentative D call TRBD2 (5 bases). This CDR3 is built from 15 residues. The germline CDR1 and CDR2 sequences are MNHEY and SVGAGI. Between the trimmed V and J ends, which lost 0 bases and 4 bases, there was a span of 12 bases. The CDR3 DNA reads as TGTGCCAGCAGTTACTCGCAGACCGGAGGAGAGACCCAGTACTTC. The encoded protein is CASSYSQTGGETQYF.

The V call is TRBV19, the J call TRBJ1-1, with D perhaps matching TRBD1 (5 bases). V was trimmed by 5 bases and J by 2 bases, leaving 18 bases between them. CDR1 and CDR2 (germline): LNHDA, SQIVND (reference sequence). This CDR3 spans 16 amino acids. CDR3 protein: CASSRQGGRPNTEAFF. CDR3 bases: TGTGCCAGTAGTCGTCAGGGAGGTCGGCCCAACACTGAAGCTTTCTTT.

CDR3 coding DNA: TGCAGTGCGTATTTACTCGGGACTAGCGGGTACAATGAGCAGTTCTTC. Protein: CSAYLLGTSGYNEQFF. The chain joins TRBV20-1 to TRBJ2-1; 12 bases agree with TRBD2. The CDR3 extends over 16 amino acids. From germline, CDR1 is DFQATT and CDR2 SNEGSKA (reference sequence). The V and J ends lost 6 bases and 4 bases, in that order; junction bases with no gene match: 10.

The rearrangement joins TRBV6-6 to TRBJ1-6; no reliable D call. V lost 6 bases to trimming and J lost 0 bases, with 15 bases between them. Germline-derived CDR1 and CDR2 are MNHNY and SVGAGI (reference sequence). The CDR3 runs 17 residues. The CDR3 here is CASSPRVETSYNSPLHF. CDR3 in DNA: TGTGCCAGCAGCCCGCGGGTGGAGACCTCCTATAATTCACCCCTCCACTTT.

The chain recombines TRBV19 with TRBJ2-5; 7 nucleotides line up with TRBD1. This CDR3 has 15 residues. The germline V gene encodes CDR1 LNHDA and CDR2 SQIVND (reference sequence). Trimming took 5 bases from V and 14 from J; bases not matched to a gene: 20. CDR3 amino acids: CASSLIEGTEHLQYF. In DNA form, the CDR3 reads TGTGCCAGTAGTCTGATTGAGGGGACAGAGCATCTCCAATACTTC.

This clonotype turned up a few times. The chain uses TRBV5-1 and TRBJ1-1; D is unresolved. Germline assignment: CDR1 SGHRS and CDR2 YFSETQ. CDR3 length: 15 amino acids. With 1 base removed from V and 2 bases from J, the gap between germline ends came to 12 bases. The CDR3 spells CASSLFDVTNTEAFF. The CDR3 nucleotides read TGCGCCAGCAGCTTGTTTGATGTAACTAACACTGAAGCTTTCTTT.

This clonotype appeared a single time. This rearrangement joins TRBV5-5 to TRBJ2-7; D is unclear. The V gene lost 1 base and the J gene lost 0 bases, with 5 bases spanning the gap. Germline values: CDR1 SGHKS, CDR2 YYEKEE (reference sequence). The CDR3 totals 13 residues. The CDR3 coding sequence is TGTGCCAGCAGCTTGCGGGTCTCCTACGAGCAGTACTTC. It translates to CASSLRVSYEQYF.

The genes are TRBV9 and TRBJ1-2; no reliable D call. The CDR3 extends over 13 amino acids. The germline V gene encodes CDR1 SGDLS and CDR2 YYNGEE. The V end was cut by 6 bases, the J end by 8 bases, with 17 bases between. CDR3 sequence reads: CASNIIGFYGYTF. CDR3 DNA sequence: TGTGCCAGCAATATCATAGGTTTTTACGGCTACACCTTC.

The V call is TRBV6-2 or TRBV6-3, the J call TRBJ2-3; D perhaps matches TRBD1 (6 bases). Germline V gene data show CDR1 as MNHEY and CDR2 as SVGEGT. V lost 2 bases and J 4 bases, leaving 19 bases between the germline ends. This CDR3 is built from 17 residues. The CDR3 is CASSYPAPGQGADTQYF. In DNA form, the CDR3 reads TGTGCCAGCAGTTACCCCGCTCCGGGACAAGGCGCAGATACGCAGTATTTT.